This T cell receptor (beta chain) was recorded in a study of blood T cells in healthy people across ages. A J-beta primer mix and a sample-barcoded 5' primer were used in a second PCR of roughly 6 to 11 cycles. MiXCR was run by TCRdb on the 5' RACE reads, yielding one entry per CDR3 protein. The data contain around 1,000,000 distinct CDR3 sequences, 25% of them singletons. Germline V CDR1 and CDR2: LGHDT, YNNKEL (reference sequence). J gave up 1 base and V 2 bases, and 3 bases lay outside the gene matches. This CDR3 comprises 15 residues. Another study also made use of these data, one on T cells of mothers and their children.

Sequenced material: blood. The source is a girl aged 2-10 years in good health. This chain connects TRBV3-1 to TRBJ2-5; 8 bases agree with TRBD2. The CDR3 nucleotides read TGTGCCAGCAGCCAACCGGGACTAGGCCAAGAGACCCAGTACTTC. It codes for CASSQPGLGQETQYF.